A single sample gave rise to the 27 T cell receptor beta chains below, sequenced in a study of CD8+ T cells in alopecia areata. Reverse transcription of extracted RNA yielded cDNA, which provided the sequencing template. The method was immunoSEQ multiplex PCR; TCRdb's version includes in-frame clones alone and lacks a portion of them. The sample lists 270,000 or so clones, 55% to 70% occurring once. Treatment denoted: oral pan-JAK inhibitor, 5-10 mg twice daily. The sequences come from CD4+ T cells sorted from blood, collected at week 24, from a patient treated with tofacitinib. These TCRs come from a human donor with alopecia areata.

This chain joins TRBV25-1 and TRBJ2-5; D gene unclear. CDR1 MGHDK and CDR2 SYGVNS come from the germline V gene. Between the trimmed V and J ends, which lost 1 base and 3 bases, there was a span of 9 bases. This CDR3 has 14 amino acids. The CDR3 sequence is CASSEWKRKETQYF. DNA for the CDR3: TGTGCCAGCAGTGAATGGAAACGGAAAGAGACCCAGTACTTC. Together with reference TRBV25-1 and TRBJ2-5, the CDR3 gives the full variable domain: EADIYQTPRYLVIGTGKKITLECSQTMGHDKMYWYQQDPGMELHLIHYSYGVNSTEKGDLSSESTVSRIRTEHFPLTLESARPSHTSQYLCASSEWKRKETQYFGPGTRLLVL.

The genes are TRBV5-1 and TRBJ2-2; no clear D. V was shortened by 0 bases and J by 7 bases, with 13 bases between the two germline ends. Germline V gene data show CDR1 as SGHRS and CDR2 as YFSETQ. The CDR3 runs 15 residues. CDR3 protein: CASSLGWIDLGELFF. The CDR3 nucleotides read TGCGCCAGCAGCTTGGGATGGATAGATCTCGGGGAGCTGTTTTTT.

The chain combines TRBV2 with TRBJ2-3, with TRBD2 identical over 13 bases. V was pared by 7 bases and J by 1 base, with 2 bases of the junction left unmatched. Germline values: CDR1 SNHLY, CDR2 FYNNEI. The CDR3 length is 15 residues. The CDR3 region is CASIGLAGGTDTQYF. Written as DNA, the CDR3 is TGTGCCAGCATCGGACTAGCGGGGGGCACAGATACGCAGTATTTT.

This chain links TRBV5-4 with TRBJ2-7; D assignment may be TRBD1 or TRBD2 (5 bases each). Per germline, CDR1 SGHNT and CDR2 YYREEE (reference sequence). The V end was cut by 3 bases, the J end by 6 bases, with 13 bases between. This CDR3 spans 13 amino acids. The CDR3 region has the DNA TGTGCCAGCAGCTGGGACGGGGTTAGCGAGCAGTACTTC. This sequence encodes CASSWDGVSEQYF.

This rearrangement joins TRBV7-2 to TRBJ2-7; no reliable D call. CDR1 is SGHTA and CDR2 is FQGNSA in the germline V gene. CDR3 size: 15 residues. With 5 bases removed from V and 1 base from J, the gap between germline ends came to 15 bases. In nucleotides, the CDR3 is TGTGCCAGCAGCCCGGGTAGTGCCAGGTCCTACGAGCAGTACTTC. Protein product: CASSPGSARSYEQYF.

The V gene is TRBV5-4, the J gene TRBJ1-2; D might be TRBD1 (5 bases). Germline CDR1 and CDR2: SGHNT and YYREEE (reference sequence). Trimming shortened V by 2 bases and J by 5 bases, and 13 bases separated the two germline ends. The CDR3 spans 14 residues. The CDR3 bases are TGTGCCAGCAGCTTAGGGACGGAGTTTTATGGCTACACCTTC. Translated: CASSLGTEFYGYTF.

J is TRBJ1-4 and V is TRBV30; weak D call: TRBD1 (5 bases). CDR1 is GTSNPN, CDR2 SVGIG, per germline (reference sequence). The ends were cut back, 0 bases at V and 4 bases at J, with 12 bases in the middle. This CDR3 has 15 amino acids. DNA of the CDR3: TGTGCCTGGAGTGTGAGGGGCGAATATAATGAAAAACTGTTTTTT. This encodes CAWSVRGEYNEKLFF.

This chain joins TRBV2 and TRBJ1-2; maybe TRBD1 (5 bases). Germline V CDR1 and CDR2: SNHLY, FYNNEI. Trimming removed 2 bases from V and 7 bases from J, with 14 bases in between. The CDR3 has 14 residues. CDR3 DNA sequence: TGTGCCAGCAGTGAAACCGCTTGGGGGGGTGGCTACACCTTC. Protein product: CASSETAWGGGYTF.

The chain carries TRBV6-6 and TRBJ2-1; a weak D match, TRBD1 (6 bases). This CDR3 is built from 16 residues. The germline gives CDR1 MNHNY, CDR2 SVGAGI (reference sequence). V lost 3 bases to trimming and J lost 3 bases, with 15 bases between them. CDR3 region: CASSYIPDSYYNEQFF. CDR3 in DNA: TGTGCCAGCAGTTATATACCGGACAGCTACTACAATGAGCAGTTCTTC.

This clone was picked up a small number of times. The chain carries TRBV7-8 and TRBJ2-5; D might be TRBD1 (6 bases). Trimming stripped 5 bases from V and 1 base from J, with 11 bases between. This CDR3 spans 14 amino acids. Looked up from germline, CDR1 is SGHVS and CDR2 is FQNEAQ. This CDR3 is CASSIGTPQETQYF. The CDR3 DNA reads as TGTGCCAGCAGCATTGGGACACCCCAAGAGACCCAGTACTTC. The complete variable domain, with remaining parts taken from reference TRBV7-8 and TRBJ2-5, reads GAGVSQSPRYKVAKRGQDVALRCDPISGHVSLFWYQQALGQGPEFLTYFQNEAQLDKSGLPSDRFFAERPEGSVSTLKIQRTQQEDSAVYLCASSIGTPQETQYFGPGTRLLVL.

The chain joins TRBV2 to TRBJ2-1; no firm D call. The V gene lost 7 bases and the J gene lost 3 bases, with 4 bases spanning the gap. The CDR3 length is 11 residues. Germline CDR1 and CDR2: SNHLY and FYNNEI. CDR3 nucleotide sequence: TGTGCCAGCAACGTCTACAATGAGCAGTTCTTC. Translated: CASNVYNEQFF.

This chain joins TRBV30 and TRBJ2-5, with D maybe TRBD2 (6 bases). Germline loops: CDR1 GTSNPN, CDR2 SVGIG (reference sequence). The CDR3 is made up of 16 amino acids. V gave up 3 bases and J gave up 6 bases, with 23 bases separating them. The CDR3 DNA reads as TGTGCCTGGAGCGTGGGAGGCATCGGGGCGGGAAAGACCCAGTACTTC. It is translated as CAWSVGGIGAGKTQYF.

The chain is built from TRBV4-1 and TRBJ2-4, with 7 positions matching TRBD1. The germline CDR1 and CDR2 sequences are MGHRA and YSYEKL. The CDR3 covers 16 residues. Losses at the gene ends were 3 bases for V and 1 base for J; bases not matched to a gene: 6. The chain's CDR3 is CASSQINRGAKNIQYF. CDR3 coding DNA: TGCGCCAGCAGCCAGATTAACAGGGGTGCCAAAAACATTCAGTACTTC.

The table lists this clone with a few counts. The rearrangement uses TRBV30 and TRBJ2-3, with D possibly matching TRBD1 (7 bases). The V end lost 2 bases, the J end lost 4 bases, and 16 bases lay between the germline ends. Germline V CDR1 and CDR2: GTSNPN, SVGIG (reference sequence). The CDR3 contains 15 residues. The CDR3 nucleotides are TGTGCCTGGAGTTGGGAATCAGGGGGGTCAGATACGCAGTATTTT. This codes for CAWSWESGGSDTQYF.

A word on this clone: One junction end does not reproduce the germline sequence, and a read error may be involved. The CDR3: CASNLARENF. The CDR3 DNA reads TGTGCCAGCAATCTTGCACGAGAGAACTTC. The J gene is TRBJ2-7, the V gene TRBV25-1; no definite D call. CDR1 and CDR2 from the germline V gene are MGHDK and SYGVNS. This CDR3 has 10 amino acids.

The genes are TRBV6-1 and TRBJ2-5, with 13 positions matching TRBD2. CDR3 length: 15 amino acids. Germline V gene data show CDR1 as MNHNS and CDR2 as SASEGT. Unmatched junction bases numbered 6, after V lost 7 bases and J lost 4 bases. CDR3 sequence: CASTPGLAGLETQYF. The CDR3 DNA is TGTGCCAGCACACCGGGACTAGCGGGGCTAGAGACCCAGTACTTC.

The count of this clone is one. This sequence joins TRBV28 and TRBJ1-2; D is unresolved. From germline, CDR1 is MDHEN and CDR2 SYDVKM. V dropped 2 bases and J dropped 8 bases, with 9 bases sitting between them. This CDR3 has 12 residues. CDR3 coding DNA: TGTGCCAGCAGTTTAGGGCGGCGGGGCTACACCTTC. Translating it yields CASSLGRRGYTF.

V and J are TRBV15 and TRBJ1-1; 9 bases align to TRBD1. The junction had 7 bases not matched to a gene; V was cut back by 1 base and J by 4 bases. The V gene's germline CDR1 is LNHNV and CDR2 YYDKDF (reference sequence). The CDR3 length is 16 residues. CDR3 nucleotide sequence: TGTGCCACCAGCAGAGTCAGGGGGACAGGGTCCACTGAAGCTTTCTTT. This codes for CATSRVRGTGSTEAFF. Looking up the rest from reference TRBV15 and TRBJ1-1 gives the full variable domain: DAMVIQNPRYQVTQFGKPVTLSCSQTLNHNVMYWYQQKSSQAPKLLFHYYDKDFNNEADTPDNFQSRRPNTSFCFLDIRSPGLGDTAMYLCATSRVRGTGSTEAFFGQGTRLTVV.

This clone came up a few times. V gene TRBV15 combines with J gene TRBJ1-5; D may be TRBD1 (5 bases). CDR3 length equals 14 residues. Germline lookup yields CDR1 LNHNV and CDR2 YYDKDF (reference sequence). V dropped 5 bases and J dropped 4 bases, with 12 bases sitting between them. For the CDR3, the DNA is TGTGCCACCAGCGCCCGACAGATAAATCAGCCCCAGCATTTT. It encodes CATSARQINQPQHF.

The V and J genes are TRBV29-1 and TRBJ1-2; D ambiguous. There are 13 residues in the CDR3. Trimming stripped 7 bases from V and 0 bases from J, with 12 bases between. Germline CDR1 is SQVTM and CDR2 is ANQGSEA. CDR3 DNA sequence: TGCAGCGCCCGAACCAGGACTAACTATGGCTACACCTTC. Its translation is CSARTRTNYGYTF.

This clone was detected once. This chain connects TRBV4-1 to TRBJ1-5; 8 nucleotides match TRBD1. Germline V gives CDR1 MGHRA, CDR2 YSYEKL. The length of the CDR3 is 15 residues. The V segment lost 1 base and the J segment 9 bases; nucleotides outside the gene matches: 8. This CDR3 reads CASSQGTGRLGPQHF. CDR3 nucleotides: TGCGCCAGCAGCCAAGGGACAGGGCGACTTGGGCCCCAGCATTTT.

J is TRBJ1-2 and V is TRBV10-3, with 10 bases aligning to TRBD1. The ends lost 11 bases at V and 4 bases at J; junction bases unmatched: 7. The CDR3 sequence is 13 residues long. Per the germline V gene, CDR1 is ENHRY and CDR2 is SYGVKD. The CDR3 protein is CASTGGRSYGYTF. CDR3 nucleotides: TGTGCCTCGACAGGGGGCCGTAGCTATGGCTACACCTTC.

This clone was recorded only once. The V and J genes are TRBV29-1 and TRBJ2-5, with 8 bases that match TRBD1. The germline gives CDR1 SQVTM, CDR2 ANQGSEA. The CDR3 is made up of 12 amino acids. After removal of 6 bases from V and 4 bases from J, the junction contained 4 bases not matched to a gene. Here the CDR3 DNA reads TGCAGCGTAGCGACAGGGGCAGAGACCCAGTACTTC. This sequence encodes CSVATGAETQYF.

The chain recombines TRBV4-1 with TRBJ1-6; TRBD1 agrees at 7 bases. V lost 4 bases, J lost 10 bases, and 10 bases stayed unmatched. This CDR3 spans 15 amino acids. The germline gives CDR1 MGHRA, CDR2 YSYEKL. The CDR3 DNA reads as TGCGCCAGCAGCCCCACTGACAGGGATCGATCACCCCTCCACTTT. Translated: CASSPTDRDRSPLHF.

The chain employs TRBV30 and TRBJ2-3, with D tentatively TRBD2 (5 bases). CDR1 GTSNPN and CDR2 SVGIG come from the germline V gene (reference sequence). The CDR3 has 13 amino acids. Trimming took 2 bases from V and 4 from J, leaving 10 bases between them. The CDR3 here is CAWSYLRADTQYF. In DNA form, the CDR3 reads TGTGCCTGGAGTTACCTGCGGGCAGATACGCAGTATTTT.

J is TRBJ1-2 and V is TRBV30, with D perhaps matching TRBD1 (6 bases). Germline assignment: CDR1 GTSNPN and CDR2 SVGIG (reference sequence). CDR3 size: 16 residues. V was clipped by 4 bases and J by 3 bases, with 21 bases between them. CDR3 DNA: TGTGCCTGGATTTCAGCGACAGGAACGCTAGACTATGGCTACACCTTC. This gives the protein CAWISATGTLDYGYTF.

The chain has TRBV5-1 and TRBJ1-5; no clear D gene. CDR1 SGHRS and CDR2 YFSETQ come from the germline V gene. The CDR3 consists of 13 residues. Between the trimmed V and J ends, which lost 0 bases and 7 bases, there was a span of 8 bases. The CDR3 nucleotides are TGCGCCAGCAGCTTGGCCGAGGGCCAGCCCCAGCATTTT. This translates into CASSLAEGQPQHF.